Following are 17 T cell receptor beta chains from one sample sequenced in a study of CD4 T cells in relation to SARS-CoV-2 and coronaviruses. The data were produced by immunoSEQ multiplex PCR, yet TCRdb's version contains in-frame clones alone and is incomplete. This sample has approximately 70,000 clones; just over 90% occur once, and the top ten carry around 0.25%. Unexposed donor CD4+ T cells date from 2011-2018, before the COVID-19 pandemic. Sequenced input: naive CD4+ T cells from PBMCs. Regarding subset: naive CD4+ T cells isolated by negative enrichment. The receptors come from a human donor in good health.

The gene calls are TRBV5-1 and TRBJ2-3, with 8 bases aligning to TRBD1. Unmatched junction bases numbered 7, after V lost 4 bases and J lost 0 bases. The CDR3 covers 16 residues. Germline CDR1 SGHRS, CDR2 YFSETQ. The CDR3 region has the DNA TGCGCCAGCAGCCCCACAGGGGGTACGAGCACAGATACGCAGTATTTT. Translating gives CASSPTGGTSTDTQYF.

The V call is TRBV5-6, the J call TRBJ1-1; 7 bases fit TRBD1. The V gene's germline CDR1 is SGHDT and CDR2 YYEEEE. The CDR3 sequence is 15 residues long. With V trimmed by 3 bases and J by 3 bases, 8 bases remained unmatched. The CDR3 region has the DNA TGTGCCAGCAGCTGGTACAGGGGTTGGGACACTGAAGCTTTCTTT. This encodes CASSWYRGWDTEAFF.

This clone was picked up a small number of times. This chain joins TRBV19 and TRBJ1-5, with TRBD1 identical over 7 bases. Germline assignment: CDR1 LNHDA and CDR2 SQIVND (reference sequence). The trim removed 6 bases at V and 1 base at J, leaving 6 bases unmatched. The CDR3 extends over 15 amino acids. CDR3 in amino acids: CASRDRSGSNQPQHF. The CDR3 DNA reads TGTGCCAGTAGGGACAGGTCGGGCAGCAATCAGCCCCAGCATTTT.

In its sample, this clone was seen once. The chain combines TRBV28 with TRBJ1-1; D gene uncertain. The CDR3 consists of 13 residues. CDR1 and CDR2 (germline): MDHEN, SYDVKM. Trimming shortened V by 1 base and J by 8 bases, and 11 bases separated the two germline ends. The CDR3 nucleotides read TGTGCCAGCAGTTTATTAACAGACCCGGAAGCTTTCTTT. Amino acids: CASSLLTDPEAFF.

The chain joins TRBV18 to TRBJ2-3; no clear D. Trimming stripped 1 base from V and 2 bases from J, with 10 bases between. The CDR3 is 15 residues long. Germline V gene sequence: CDR1 KGHSH, CDR2 LQKENI. CDR3 sequence reads: CASSPRQSDTDTQYF. For the CDR3, the DNA is TGTGCCAGCTCACCACGGCAGTCCGACACAGATACGCAGTATTTT.

This chain links TRBV20-1 with TRBJ2-5; D may be TRBD2 (5 bases). The ends were cut back, 3 bases at V and 5 bases at J, with 7 bases in the middle. The V gene's germline CDR1 is DFQATT and CDR2 SNEGSKA (reference sequence). The CDR3 loop spans 11 amino acids. CDR3 sequence reads: CSASGEETQYF. CDR3 DNA sequence: TGCAGTGCTAGTGGGGAGGAGACCCAGTACTTC.

This sequence joins TRBV5-1 and TRBJ1-2, with TRBD1 matching over 10 bases. The germline gives CDR1 SGHRS, CDR2 YFSETQ. V trimming: 4 bases; J trimming: 7 bases; junction bases outside the gene matches: 13. The CDR3 extends over 16 amino acids. The CDR3, as DNA: TGCGCCAGCAGCCCGGGACAGGGGACGGATACTAGTGGCTACACCTTC. Translation gives CASSPGQGTDTSGYTF.

The chain employs TRBV4-2 and TRBJ2-7; tentatively, D is TRBD1 (6 bases). Trimming removed 3 bases from V and 5 bases from J, with 29 bases in between. CDR3 length: 19 residues. Per germline, CDR1 LGHNA and CDR2 YNFKEQ. The CDR3 nucleotides are TGTGCCAGCAGCCAGTTAAGAGGCAGGGGCCCGACTGAAGATGACGAGCAGTACTTC. It specifies CASSQLRGRGPTEDDEQYF.

The chain is built from TRBV29-1 and TRBJ1-1; weak D call: TRBD1 (5 bases). The V end lost 0 bases, the J end lost 3 bases, and 11 bases lay between the germline ends. The CDR3 covers 14 residues. The germline CDR1 and CDR2 sequences are SQVTM and ANQGSEA. This chain's CDR3 is CSVEEGRGYTEAFF. CDR3 bases: TGCAGCGTTGAAGAAGGTAGGGGTTACACTGAAGCTTTCTTT.

This sequence joins TRBV5-1 and TRBJ2-5, with D hard to call. Germline CDR1 is SGHRS and CDR2 is YFSETQ. V dropped 5 bases and J dropped 3 bases, with 11 bases sitting between them. CDR3 length: 13 residues. The CDR3 spells CASSTEGKETQYF. The CDR3 nucleotides are TGCGCCAGCAGTACAGAAGGAAAAGAGACCCAGTACTTC.

The CDR3 spells CASSQQGGRASEFSGANVLTF. As DNA, the CDR3 is TGCGCCAGCAGCCAACAAGGGGGGAGGGCATCAGAATTCTCTGGGGCCAACGTCCTGACTTTC. V and J are TRBV4-3 and TRBJ2-6, with D possibly matching TRBD2 (7 bases). Germline CDR1 is LGHNA and CDR2 is YSLEER. Trimming removed 2 bases from V and 0 bases from J, with 23 bases in between. This CDR3 has 21 residues.

V gene TRBV5-1 combines with J gene TRBJ1-5, with a weak D call TRBD1 (6 bases). Germline assignment: CDR1 SGHRS and CDR2 YFSETQ. V lost 0 bases and J 1 base, leaving 14 bases between the germline ends. This CDR3 has 17 residues. CDR3 in DNA: TGCGCCAGCAGCTTGGGGGTGGGGGCTGCGAGCAATCAGCCCCAGCATTTT. This gives the protein CASSLGVGAASNQPQHF.

The chain links TRBV5-4 to TRBJ1-2; the D is unclear. Germline lookup yields CDR1 SGHNT and CDR2 YYREEE (reference sequence). There are 18 residues in the CDR3. V was clipped by 1 base and J by 3 bases, with 22 bases between them. CDR3 sequence (DNA): TGTGCCAGCAGCTTGAATCTGGGCGGGAGGGTAGCGCACTATGGCTACACCTTC. This translates into CASSLNLGGRVAHYGYTF.

The rearrangement uses TRBV6-1 and TRBJ2-1; D is perhaps TRBD2 (7 bases). The CDR3 totals 17 residues. Per germline, CDR1 MNHNS and CDR2 SASEGT. The V gene lost 1 base and the J gene lost 4 bases, with 17 bases spanning the gap. CDR3 sequence: CASSEGWGASGYNEQFF. The CDR3 DNA reads TGTGCCAGCAGTGAAGGCTGGGGGGCTAGCGGATACAATGAGCAGTTCTTC.

This clone was observed a single time. The chain combines TRBV3-1 (or the pseudogene TRBV3-2) with TRBJ2-5; TRBD2 matches at 10 bases. This CDR3 region has 17 residues. Losses at the gene ends were 4 bases for V and 5 bases for J; bases not matched to a gene: 13. Germline loops: CDR1 LGHDT, CDR2 YNNKEL (reference sequence). The CDR3 protein is CASSPGKGSGGAETQYF. The CDR3 DNA sequence: TGTGCCAGCAGCCCCGGGAAGGGGAGCGGGGGGGCGGAGACCCAGTACTTC.

This clone was seen a single time. The chain is built from TRBV3-1 (or the pseudogene TRBV3-2) and TRBJ2-1; D unclear. Trimming took off 4 bases at V and 0 bases at J, with 10 bases between the two ends. The CDR3 covers 15 residues. CDR1 and CDR2 from the germline V gene are LGHDT and YNNKEL (reference sequence). CDR3 in DNA: TGTGCCAGCAGCCCGACGGTAAGCTCCTACAATGAGCAGTTCTTC. Its protein product is CASSPTVSSYNEQFF.

The chain employs TRBV11-2 and TRBJ1-4, with 9 bases that match TRBD1. Germline CDR1 is SGHAT and CDR2 is FQNNGV. With V trimmed by 0 bases and J by 8 bases, 1 base remained unmatched. The CDR3 has 14 residues. The CDR3 is CASSLETGGEKLFF. Here the CDR3 DNA reads TGTGCCAGCAGCTTAGAGACAGGGGGAGAAAAACTGTTTTTT.